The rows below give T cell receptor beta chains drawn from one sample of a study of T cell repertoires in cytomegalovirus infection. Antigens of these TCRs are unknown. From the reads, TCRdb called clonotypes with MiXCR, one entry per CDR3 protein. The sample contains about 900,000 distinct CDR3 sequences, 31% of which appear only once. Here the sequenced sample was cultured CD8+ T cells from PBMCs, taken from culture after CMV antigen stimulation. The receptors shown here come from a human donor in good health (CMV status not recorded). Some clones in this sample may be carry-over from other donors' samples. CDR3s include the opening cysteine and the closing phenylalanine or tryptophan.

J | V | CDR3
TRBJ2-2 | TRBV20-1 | CSAGPPGQGFAGELFF
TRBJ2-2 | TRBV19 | CASSIGTGTTGELFF
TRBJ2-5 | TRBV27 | CASSLGGRGSQETQYF
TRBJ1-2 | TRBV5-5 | CASFGPRGGTF
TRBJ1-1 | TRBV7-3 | CASSLSTGAVTEAFF
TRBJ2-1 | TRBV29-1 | CSVEGLAGGYNEQFF
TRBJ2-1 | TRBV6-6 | CASSYSLFEGEQFF
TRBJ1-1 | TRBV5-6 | CASSFGLLEAFF
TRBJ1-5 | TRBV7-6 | CASSKGPSGQPQHF
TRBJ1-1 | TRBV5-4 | CASSPTDYNPMNTEAFF
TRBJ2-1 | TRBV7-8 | CASTLRTSGGHNEQFF
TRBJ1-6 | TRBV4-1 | CASSQKGIEGNSPLHF
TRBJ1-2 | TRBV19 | CASSTWTGTLSGYTF
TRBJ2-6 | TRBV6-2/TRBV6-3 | CASSYMASGANVLTF
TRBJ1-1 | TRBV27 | CASRQTLDRKAFF
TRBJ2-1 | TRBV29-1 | CSVDFGQGAYNEQFF
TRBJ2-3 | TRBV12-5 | CASGLVGISGGTSTDTQYF
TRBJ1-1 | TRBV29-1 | CSVERTGTNTEAFF
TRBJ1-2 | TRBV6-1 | CASRGDGEIYGYTF
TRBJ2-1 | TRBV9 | CASSSAGPNEQFF
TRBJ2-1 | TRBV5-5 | CASSWTSPEQFF
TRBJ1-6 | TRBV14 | CASSQAPRRLDNSPLHF
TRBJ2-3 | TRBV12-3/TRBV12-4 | CASTYSEGSTDTQYF
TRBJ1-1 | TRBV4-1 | CASSQESSRDTEAFF
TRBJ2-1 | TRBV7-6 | CASSVPLAGGSLEQFF
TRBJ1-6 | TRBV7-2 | CATFFGTGPSSDPKGNSPLHF
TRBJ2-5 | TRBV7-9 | CASSTPGTSRETQYF
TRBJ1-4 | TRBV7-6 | CASSLRGYNEKLFF
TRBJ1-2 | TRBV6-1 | CASSEYEVPHYGYTF
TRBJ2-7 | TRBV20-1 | CSAVPEGAYEQYF
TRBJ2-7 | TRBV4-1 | CASRQGRGSSYEQYF
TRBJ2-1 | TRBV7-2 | CASSLADRGYYNEQFF
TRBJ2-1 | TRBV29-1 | CSVNGLAGWEQFF
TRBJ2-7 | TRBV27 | CASSLSMGSYEQYF
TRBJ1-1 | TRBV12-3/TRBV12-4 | CASSPGATEALF
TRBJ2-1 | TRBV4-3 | CASSHGSGNEQFF
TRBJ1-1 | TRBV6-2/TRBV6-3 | CASSYQGLASTEAFF
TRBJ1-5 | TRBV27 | CASSLLGHEDQPQHF
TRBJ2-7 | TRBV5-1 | CASSFEHRGDEQYF
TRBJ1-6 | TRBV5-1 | CASSLETAERSPLHF
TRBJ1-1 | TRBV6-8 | CASSFRDRGTEAFF
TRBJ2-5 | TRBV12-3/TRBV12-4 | CANSGTSGGAYQETQYF
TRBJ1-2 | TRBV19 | CASAFGGALTYGYTF
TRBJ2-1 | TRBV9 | CASSSQRGGSSYNEQFF
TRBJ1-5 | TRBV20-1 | CSARDPRTGNQPQHF
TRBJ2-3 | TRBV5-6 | CASSFEEADTQYF
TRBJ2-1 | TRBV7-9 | CASSPRPYNEQFF